This T cell receptor (beta chain) was profiled in a study of blood T cell repertoires in COVID-19. In the study overall: From T cells, B-cell-depleted T cells, or PBMCs came the material, which was cDNA or gDNA.

This CDR3 spans 15 amino acids. CDR1 is SGHRS and CDR2 is YFSETQ in the germline V gene. V was shortened by 5 bases and J by 1 base, with 15 bases between the two germline ends. As handled by the study authors: Amplification with reference gene primers provided the estimates of nucleated cell counts. Sequenced by immunoSEQ multiplex PCR; TCRdb stores in-frame clones only, minus some. V and J calls plus clone size are reproduced from that table; the DNA served to infer D and trimming. Found here are 410,000 or so clones, around 89% of them singletons; the top ten hold under 2%. The chain couples TRBV5-1 to TRBJ1-1, with D perhaps TRBD1 (6 bases). The receptor was derived from a woman in her thirties or forties with COVID-19, enrolled during active disease. Sequencing was carried out using peripheral blood. CDR3 amino acids: CASSAEAGANTEAFF. In DNA form, the CDR3 reads TGCGCCAGCAGTGCAGAGGCGGGGGCGAACACTGAAGCTTTCTTT.